A selection of T cell receptor beta chains follows, all from one sample in a study of identical twins. From the 5' RACE reads, TCRdb called clonotypes with MiXCR, one entry per CDR3 protein. Seen here are hundreds of thousands of distinct CDR3 sequences, about 24% observed once, and the top ten hold just under 3%. These sequences were also reported in another study, on T cells expressing NK-cell markers.

Source material: CD4+ T cells sorted from blood. The receptors shown here come from a woman younger than 30 in good health. Each CDR3 is given with its conserved first and last residue. Fields, in order: D gene, V gene, J gene, CDR3 protein. The D gene is left open where the match is weak.

>NA|TRBV9|TRBJ1-6
CASSVGSQLSSPLHF
>TRBD1|TRBV9|TRBJ2-7
CASSRTGTGVYEQYF
>NA|TRBV20-1|TRBJ1-3
CSALFGPGNTIYF
>NA|TRBV9|TRBJ2-5
CASSAQGGKTQYF
>NA|TRBV20-1|TRBJ2-7
CSARRRMRYEQYF
>NA|TRBV5-1|TRBJ2-7
CASSTGTSWEQYF
>NA|TRBV3-1|TRBJ2-1
CASSQRRGHYNEQFF
>NA|TRBV11-2|TRBJ2-3
CASSLMTGGPFTDTQYF
>TRBD1|TRBV20-1|TRBJ2-1
CSAPGQGASYNEQFF
>TRBD1|TRBV11-1|TRBJ2-3
CASSLLLGSGTGQADTQYF
>NA|TRBV4-3|TRBJ2-7
CASSQDALAPFSLYEQYF
>NA|TRBV6-2/TRBV6-3|TRBJ1-1
CASIERGTEAFF
>TRBD1|TRBV6-5|TRBJ1-2
CASSYSLGAGQDGYTF
>TRBD1|TRBV9|TRBJ1-1
CASSTRTGDDTEAFF
>NA|TRBV7-8|TRBJ1-2
CASSLSRTAYTF
>TRBD2|TRBV7-9|TRBJ2-1
CASRPTSGRLNEQFF
>TRBD2|TRBV20-1|TRBJ2-7
CSATSGSATYEQYF
>TRBD1|TRBV5-4|TRBJ2-1
CASSASGQVIHEQFF
>NA|TRBV6-5|TRBJ2-7
CASSYGQPSSYEQYF
>NA|TRBV5-1|TRBJ1-2
CASSLARTGANYGYTF
>NA|TRBV5-1|TRBJ1-1
CASSWGAANTEAFF
>NA|TRBV20-1|TRBJ1-1
CSVLPGGTEAFF
>NA|TRBV12-3/TRBV12-4|TRBJ1-4
CASSLSGVTATNEKLFF
>NA|TRBV20-1|TRBJ2-1
CSAHRGSSYNEQFF
>NA|TRBV18|TRBJ2-3
CASLPGASTDTQYF
>NA|TRBV7-6|TRBJ1-1
CASSLNSGRVTEAFF
>TRBD1|TRBV5-1|TRBJ2-7
CASSLRGDSTYQQYF
>NA|TRBV2|TRBJ1-1
CASSEDWNTEAFF
>TRBD2|TRBV11-2|TRBJ2-2
CASRKPGLAGDGELFF
>NA|TRBV12-3/TRBV12-4|TRBJ2-7
CASSFRGGDVSYEQYF
>NA|TRBV20-1|TRBJ1-2
CSARDNDGGNYGYTF